This TCR beta chain emerged from a study of patients and donors after allogeneic stem cell transplantation. TCRdb processed the RT-PCR reads anew with MiXCR; each CDR3 protein has one entry. The sample lists about 960,000 distinct CDR3 sequences, 18% occurring once. Germline loops: CDR1 SGHRS, CDR2 YFSETQ. V lost 4 bases, J lost 2 bases, and 22 bases lay in between. This CDR3 spans 18 amino acids. The V gene is TRBV5-1, the J gene TRBJ2-4, with D possibly being TRBD1 (6 bases). The source of this sequence is a human donor who was either an allogeneic HSCT recipient or a stem cell or donor lymphocyte infusion donor (not recorded which). It is not recorded whose cells these are; they may come from a transplant donor. Input material: blood, either unsorted or a sorted T cell fraction (not recorded which). CDR3 amino acids: CASSQGFGRQVPKNIQYF. CDR3 nucleotide sequence: TGCGCCAGCAGCCAAGGTTTCGGGCGACAGGTCCCCAAAAACATTCAGTACTTC.